These 7 T cell receptor beta chains originate from one sample sequenced in a study of T cells in Graves' hyperthyroidism and ophthalmopathy (dated by TCRdb to the late 2010s). The method behind the library was multiplex PCR. Sequencing used an Illumina HiSeq 2000. The TCR beta CDR3 regions were amplified from RNA transcripts. The first round of RT-PCR for the TCR CDR3 was performed with the HTBI primer set and the Qiagen OneStep RT-PCR kit. TCRdb passed the public sequencing reads through fastp at Q25 and MiXCR, retaining productive beta sequences. Entries are consolidated by CDR3 protein sequence, retaining the most common genes and DNA. The sample has a few hundred thousand distinct CDR3 sequences on record, roughly 13% of them singletons. In total, the top ten clones hold roughly 33% of the sample. Sequenced material: blood. These receptors all come from a woman in her forties with Graves' ophthalmopathy.

This clonotype has at least ten counts. The rearrangement uses TRBV11-2 and TRBJ1-1; D is unresolved. V lost 1 base and J lost 10, with 7 bases in between. The CDR3 extends over 11 amino acids. Germline-derived CDR1 and CDR2 are SGHAT and FQNNGV. The DNA for the CDR3 is TGTGCCAGCAGCTTAGCTGACGGAGCTTTCTTT. It encodes CASSLADGAFF.

This clonotype was seen only a few times. V usage is TRBV15 and J usage is TRBJ2-1, with 7 bases lining up with TRBD2. There are 14 residues in the CDR3. CDR1 and CDR2 (germline): LNHNV, YYDKDF (reference sequence). With 8 bases clipped from V and 4 bases from J, the junction kept 8 bases outside the gene matches. CDR3 sequence reads: CATSKGGSYNEQFF. The CDR3 DNA reads as TGTGCCACCTCCAAGGGCGGGAGTTACAATGAGCAGTTCTTC.

Ten or more counts support this clonotype. V usage is TRBV12-5 and J usage is TRBJ2-7; 13 nucleotides agree with TRBD2. The germline V gene has CDR1 LGHNT and CDR2 FRNRAP. The CDR3 length is 15 residues. Losses at the gene ends were 6 bases for V and 2 bases for J; bases not matched to a gene: 4. In DNA, the CDR3 is TGTGCTAGTGGCCGCGGGACTAGCGGGGCCTACGAGCAGTACTTC. It specifies CASGRGTSGAYEQYF. The complete variable domain, with remaining parts taken from reference TRBV12-5 and TRBJ2-7, reads DARVTQTPRHKVTEMGQEVTMRCQPILGHNTVFWYRQTMMQGLELLAYFRNRAPLDDSGMPKDRFSAEMPDATLATLKIQPSEPRDSAVYFCASGRGTSGAYEQYFGPGTRLTVT.

The chain links TRBV6-6 to TRBJ2-7; D is unresolved. Germline V gene lookup returns CDR1 MNHNY and CDR2 SVGAGI (reference sequence). This CDR3 is built from 14 residues. The V and J ends lost 0 bases and 5 bases respectively, with 11 bases between them. This CDR3 is CASSYSITVDEQYF. In DNA, the CDR3 is TGTGCCAGCAGTTACTCGATCACAGTCGACGAGCAGTACTTC.

The genes are TRBV4-1 and TRBJ1-5; D unresolved. V was clipped by 0 bases and J by 4 bases, with 10 bases between them. Germline V lookup: CDR1 MGHRA, CDR2 YSYEKL. The CDR3 is made up of 15 amino acids. This CDR3 is CASSQDIRSNQPQHF. The CDR3 DNA is TGCGCCAGCAGCCAAGACATCCGCTCAAATCAGCCCCAGCATTTT.

This clonotype was observed at least ten times. The chain is built from TRBV12-3 or TRBV12-4 and TRBJ1-1, with 7 bases lining up with TRBD1. This CDR3 contains 14 residues. V trimming: 5 bases; J trimming: 3 bases; junction bases outside the gene matches: 6. The CDR3 loop reads CASSLSTGDTEAFF. The CDR3, as DNA: TGTGCCAGCAGTCTCTCAACAGGGGACACTGAAGCTTTCTTT.

This clonotype was recorded at least ten times. The chain is built from TRBV27 and TRBJ1-5, with a possible D match to TRBD1 (5 bases). With 3 bases removed from V and 1 base from J, the gap between germline ends came to 13 bases. CDR3 length: 16 residues. Germline assignment: CDR1 MNHEY and CDR2 SMNVEV (reference sequence). In DNA form, the CDR3 reads TGTGCCAGCAGTTTTTCAGCAGGGCTGAGCAATCAGCCCCAGCATTTT. Translated: CASSFSAGLSNQPQHF.